In its sample, the clone carrying this T cell receptor (beta chain) was seen a few times. Antigen unknown. The data are from a study of cytomegalovirus exposure and HLA in healthy donors. Broader study findings: Confirmation was obtained in vitro that a few CMV-associated chains are specific for CMV antigens.

Sequenced by immunoSEQ multiplex PCR; TCRdb stores in-frame clones only, minus some. The sample holds some 120,000 clones, approximately 81% seen once. Germline lookup yields CDR1 SGHRS and CDR2 YFSETQ. The CDR3 length is 13 residues. V lost 5 bases to trimming and J lost 6 bases; unmatched junction nucleotides: 8. The chain has TRBV5-1 and TRBJ2-7; 7 nucleotides agree with TRBD1. Sequenced material: PBMCs. This clonotype was sampled from a woman in her 30s in good health and CMV-seronegative. As DNA, the CDR3 is TGCGCCAGCAGTCGTGGACAGGAACGCGAGCAGTACTTC. Protein: CASSRGQEREQYF.